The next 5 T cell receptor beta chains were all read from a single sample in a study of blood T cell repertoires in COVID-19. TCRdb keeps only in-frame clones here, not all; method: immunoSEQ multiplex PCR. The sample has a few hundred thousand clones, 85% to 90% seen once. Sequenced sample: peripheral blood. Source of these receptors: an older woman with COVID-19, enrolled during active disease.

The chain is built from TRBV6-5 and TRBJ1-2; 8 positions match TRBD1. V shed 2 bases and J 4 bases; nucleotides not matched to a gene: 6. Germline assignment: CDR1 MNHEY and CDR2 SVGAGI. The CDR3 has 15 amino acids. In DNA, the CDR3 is TGTGCCAGCAGTTACACCGGGACAGGCATCTATGGCTACACCTTC. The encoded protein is CASSYTGTGIYGYTF.

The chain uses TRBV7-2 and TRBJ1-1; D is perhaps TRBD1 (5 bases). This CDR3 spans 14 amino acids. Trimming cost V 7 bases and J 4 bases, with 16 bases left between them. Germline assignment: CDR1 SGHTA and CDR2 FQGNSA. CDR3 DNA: TGTGCCAGCACCTCGGGGGGAGTGAGCACTGAAGCTTTCTTT. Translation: CASTSGGVSTEAFF.

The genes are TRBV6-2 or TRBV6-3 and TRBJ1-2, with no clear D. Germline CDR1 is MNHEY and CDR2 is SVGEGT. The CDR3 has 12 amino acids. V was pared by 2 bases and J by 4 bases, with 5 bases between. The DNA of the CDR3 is TGTGCCAGCAGTTACGGCGGCTATGGCTACACCTTC. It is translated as CASSYGGYGYTF.

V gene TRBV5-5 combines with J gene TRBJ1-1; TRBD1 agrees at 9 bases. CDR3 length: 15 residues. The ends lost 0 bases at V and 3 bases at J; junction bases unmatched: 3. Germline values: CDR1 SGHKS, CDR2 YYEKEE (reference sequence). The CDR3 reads CASSLAGQGYTEAFF. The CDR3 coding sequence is TGTGCCAGCAGCTTGGCGGGACAGGGTTACACTGAAGCTTTCTTT.

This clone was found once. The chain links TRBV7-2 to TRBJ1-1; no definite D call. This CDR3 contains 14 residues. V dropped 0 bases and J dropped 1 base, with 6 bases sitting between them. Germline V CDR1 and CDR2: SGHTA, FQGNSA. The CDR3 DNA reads TGTGCCAGCAGCTTAGCCTACAGGAACACTGAAGCTTTCTTT. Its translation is CASSLAYRNTEAFF.